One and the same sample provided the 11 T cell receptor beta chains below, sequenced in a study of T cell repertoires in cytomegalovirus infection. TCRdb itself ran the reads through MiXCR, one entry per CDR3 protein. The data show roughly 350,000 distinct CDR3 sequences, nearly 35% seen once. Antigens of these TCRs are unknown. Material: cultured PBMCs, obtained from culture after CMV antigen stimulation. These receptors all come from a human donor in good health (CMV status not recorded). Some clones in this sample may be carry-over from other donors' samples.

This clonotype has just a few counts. The CDR3 DNA reads as TGTGCCAGCAGGGGGGGACAGCCCGGGAGTAGAAACACCATATATTTT. Its protein product is CASRGGQPGSRNTIYF. The chain is built from TRBV6-6 and TRBJ1-3, with 7 bases fitting TRBD1. The CDR3 spans 16 residues. The germline V gene has CDR1 MNHNY and CDR2 SVGAGI (reference sequence). V lost 6 bases and J lost 5; bases outside the gene matches: 13.

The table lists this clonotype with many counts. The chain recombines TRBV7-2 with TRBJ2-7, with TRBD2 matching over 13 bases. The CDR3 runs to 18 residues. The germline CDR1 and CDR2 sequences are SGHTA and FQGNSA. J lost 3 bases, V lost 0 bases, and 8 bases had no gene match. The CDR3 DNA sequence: TGTGCCAGCAGCTTAGCACCTTTGGGACTAGCGGGATTCTACGAGCAGTACTTC. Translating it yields CASSLAPLGLAGFYEQYF.

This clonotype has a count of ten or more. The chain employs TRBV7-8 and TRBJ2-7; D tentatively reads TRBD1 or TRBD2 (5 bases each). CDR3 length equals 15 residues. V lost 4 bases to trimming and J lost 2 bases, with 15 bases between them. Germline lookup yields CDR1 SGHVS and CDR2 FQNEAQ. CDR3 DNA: TGTGCCAGCAGCTACCGAGAGGGGAATCCCTACGAGCAGTACTTC. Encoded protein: CASSYREGNPYEQYF.

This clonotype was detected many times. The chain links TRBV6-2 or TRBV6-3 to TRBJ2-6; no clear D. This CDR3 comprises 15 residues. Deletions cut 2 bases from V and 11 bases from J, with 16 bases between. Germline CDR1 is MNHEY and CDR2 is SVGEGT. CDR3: CASSYASPRRHVLTF. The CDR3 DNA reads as TGTGCCAGCAGTTACGCCTCGCCGAGAAGACACGTCCTGACTTTC.

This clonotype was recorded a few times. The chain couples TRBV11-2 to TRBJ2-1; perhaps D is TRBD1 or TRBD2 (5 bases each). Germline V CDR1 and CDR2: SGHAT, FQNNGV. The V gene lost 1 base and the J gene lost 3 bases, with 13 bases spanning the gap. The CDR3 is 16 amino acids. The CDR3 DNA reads TGTGCCAGCAGCTTAGGGGACGGACTTTTCTACAATGAGCAGTTCTTC. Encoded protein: CASSLGDGLFYNEQFF.

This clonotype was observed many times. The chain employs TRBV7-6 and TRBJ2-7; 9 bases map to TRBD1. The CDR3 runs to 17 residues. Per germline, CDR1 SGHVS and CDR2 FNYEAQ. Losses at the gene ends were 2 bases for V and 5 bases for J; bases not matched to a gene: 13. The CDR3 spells CASSLNAYGTGTHEQYV. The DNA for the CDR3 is TGTGCCAGCAGCTTAAATGCTTATGGGACAGGGACCCACGAGCAGTACGTC.

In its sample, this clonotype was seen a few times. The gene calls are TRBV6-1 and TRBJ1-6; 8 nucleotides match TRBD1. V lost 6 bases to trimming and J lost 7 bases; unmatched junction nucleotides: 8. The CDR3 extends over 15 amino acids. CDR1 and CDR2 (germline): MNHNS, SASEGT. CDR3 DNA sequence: TGTGCCAGCAGGAACCCGGACAGGGAAAATTCACCCCTCCACTTT. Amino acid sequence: CASRNPDRENSPLHF.

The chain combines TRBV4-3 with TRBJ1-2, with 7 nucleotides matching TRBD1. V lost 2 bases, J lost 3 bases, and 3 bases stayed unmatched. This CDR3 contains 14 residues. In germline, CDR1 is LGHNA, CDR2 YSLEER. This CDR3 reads CASSQSQGYYGYTF. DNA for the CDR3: TGCGCCAGCAGCCAATCACAGGGGTACTATGGCTACACCTTC.

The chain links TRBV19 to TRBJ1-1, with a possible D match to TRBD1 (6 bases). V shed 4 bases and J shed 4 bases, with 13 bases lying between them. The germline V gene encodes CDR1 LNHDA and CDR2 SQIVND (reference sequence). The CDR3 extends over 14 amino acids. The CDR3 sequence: CASSKQGYATEAFF. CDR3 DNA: TGTGCCAGTAGTAAACAGGGTTATGCCACTGAAGCTTTCTTT.

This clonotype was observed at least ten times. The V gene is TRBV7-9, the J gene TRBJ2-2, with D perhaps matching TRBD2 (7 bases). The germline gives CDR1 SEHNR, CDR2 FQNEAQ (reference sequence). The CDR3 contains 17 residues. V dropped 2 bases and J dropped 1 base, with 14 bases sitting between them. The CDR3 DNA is TGTGCCAGCAGCTTATCCGCGGGGGCGGAGAACACCGGGGAGCTGTTTTTT. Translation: CASSLSAGAENTGELFF.

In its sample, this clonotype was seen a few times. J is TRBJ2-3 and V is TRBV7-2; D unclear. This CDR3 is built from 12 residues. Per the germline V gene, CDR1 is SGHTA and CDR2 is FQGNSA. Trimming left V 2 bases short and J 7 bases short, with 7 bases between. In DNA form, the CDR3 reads TGTGCCAGCAGCTTAAACCGCAATACGCAGTATTTT. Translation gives CASSLNRNTQYF.